These 31 T cell receptor beta chains came from one sample sequenced in a study of post-analysis software for immune sequencing data. For these receptors, no antigen is known. Unique molecular identifiers were carried by the TCR beta cDNA libraries. TCRdb redid the calling of the PCR reads with MiXCR, one entry per CDR3 protein. The sample includes about 770,000 distinct CDR3 sequences, 46% seen only once; the top ten take over 4.5%. Study-level points and caveats: The five TRBV segments detected at higher frequency in patients than in controls included TRBV5-6, TRBV5-1 and TRBV20-1.

Input material: blood. These receptors all come from a girl under 18 with multiple sclerosis.

The chain combines TRBV12-3 or TRBV12-4 with TRBJ1-2, with a possible D match to TRBD1 (6 bases). This CDR3 is 12 amino acids long. The V gene lost 7 bases and the J gene lost 4 bases, with 10 bases spanning the gap. The CDR3 nucleotides are TGTGCCAGCACAACAGGGTTCTATGGCTACACCTTC. Translating gives CASTTGFYGYTF.

This clonotype showed up just a few times. The chain joins TRBV4-1 to TRBJ2-5; no clear D. The last part of the DNA fits TRBJ2-7 better; the J call may be wrong. Germline-derived CDR1 and CDR2 are MGHRA and YSYEKL. The CDR3 loop spans 12 amino acids. CDR3 sequence: CASSQDWDEQYF. The CDR3 region has the DNA TGCGCCAGCAGCCAAGATTGGGACGAGCAGTACTTC.

The V and J genes are TRBV9 and TRBJ1-4, with D uncertain. Germline lookup yields CDR1 SGDLS and CDR2 YYNGEE. V was clipped by 2 bases and J by 3 bases, with 11 bases between them. The CDR3 sequence is 15 residues long. The CDR3 nucleotides are TGTGCCAGCAGCGTTTGGGGTGAGGCTAATGAAAAACTGTTTTTT. It translates to CASSVWGEANEKLFF.

This sequence joins TRBV14 and TRBJ2-7, with D unclear. The germline V and J ends were trimmed by 6 bases and 5 bases, with 14 bases remaining between them. The CDR3 covers 13 residues. CDR1 and CDR2 from the germline V gene are SGHDN and FVKESK. The CDR3 sequence is CASRAICGNEQYF. CDR3 DNA sequence: TGTGCCAGCAGGGCGATTTGTGGGAACGAGCAGTACTTC.

A remark on this clonotype: A much larger clonotype is one base distant, so this may be a read error. The chain links TRBV27 to TRBJ2-1; 8 nucleotides line up with TRBD1. Trimming took 7 bases from V and 6 from J; bases not matched to a gene: 17. The CDR3 runs to 17 residues. CDR1 and CDR2 (germline): MNHEY, SMNVEV (reference sequence). The CDR3 DNA is TGTGCCAGCACGTTACGACCGGGCACAGGGGGAGGCAATGAGCAGTTCTTC. Residues: CASTLRPGTGGGNEQFF.

This clonotype was seen more than once but under ten times. This chain connects TRBV2 to TRBJ2-7; 10 nucleotides match TRBD2. This CDR3 contains 14 residues. Germline assignment: CDR1 SNHLY and CDR2 FYNNEI. Trimming at V came to 7 bases and at J to 3 bases, leaving 6 bases not matched to a gene. The CDR3 DNA is TGTGCCAGCACCATACTAGCGGGAAGCTACGAGCAGTACTTC. It is translated as CASTILAGSYEQYF.

The chain employs TRBV24-1 and TRBJ2-2, with 9 positions matching TRBD2. V shed 4 bases, J shed 8 bases, and the junction held 4 bases outside the gene matches. Germline CDR1 reads KGHDR; CDR2 reads SFDVKD. This CDR3 has 14 amino acids. This chain's CDR3 is CATSDPGLAGELFF. CDR3 DNA: TGTGCCACCAGTGACCCTGGACTAGCGGGGGAGCTGTTTTTT.

This clonotype has just one count. The J gene is TRBJ2-3, the V gene TRBV7-2; 13 nucleotides align to TRBD2. The germline V gene has CDR1 SGHTA and CDR2 FQGNSA. Trimming cost V 5 bases and J 7 bases; bases outside gene matches: 15. The CDR3 extends over 18 amino acids. CDR3 in DNA: TGTGCCAGCAGCCGCCCGAAGGGACTAGCGGGACTTACGAATACGCAGTATTTT. Protein: CASSRPKGLAGLTNTQYF. Filled out from reference TRBV7-2 and TRBJ2-3, the complete variable domain reads GAGVSQSPSNKVTEKGKDVELRCDPISGHTALYWYRQSLGQGLEFLIYFQGNSAPDKSGLPSDRFSAERTGGSVSTLTIQRTQQEDSAVYLCASSRPKGLAGLTNTQYFGPGTRLTVL.

The J gene is TRBJ2-1, the V gene TRBV7-3; the match to TRBD2 covers 13 bases. The CDR3 spans 15 residues. The V gene's germline CDR1 is SGHTA and CDR2 FQGTGA. With 5 bases clipped from V and 12 bases from J, the junction kept 10 bases outside the gene matches. The CDR3 nucleotides read TGTGCCAGCAGCCGGGGGGGACTAGCGGGACGTCGGCAGTTCTTC. This codes for CASSRGGLAGRRQFF.

In this sample, this clonotype turned up a few times. The V gene is TRBV20-1, the J gene TRBJ2-4; 10 nucleotides align to TRBD1. CDR3 length equals 15 residues. J lost 13 bases, V lost 0 bases, and 12 bases had no gene match. Germline CDR1 and CDR2: DFQATT and SNEGSKA (reference sequence). The CDR3 DNA reads as TGCAGTGCTAGAGACTTGGACAGGGGGAGGCGGGAGCAGTACTTC. Amino acids: CSARDLDRGRREQYF.

The chain joins TRBV5-1 to TRBJ2-7; 9 bases agree with TRBD2. The CDR3 has 16 amino acids. Germline V lookup: CDR1 SGHRS, CDR2 YFSETQ. Trimming cost V 1 base and J 6 bases; bases outside gene matches: 11. CDR3 DNA sequence: TGCGCCAGCAGCTTGAGGAGCGGGAGGCTCTCGGGCGAGCAGTACTTC. It specifies CASSLRSGRLSGEQYF.

The DNA for the CDR3 is TGTGCCAGCAGCTTAGACTCGGGACAGGGGAACACCGGGGAGCTGTTTTTT. Protein product: CASSLDSGQGNTGELFF. V usage is TRBV11-2 and J usage is TRBJ2-2, with 9 bases matching TRBD1. Trimming at V came to 0 bases and at J to 1 base, leaving 3 bases not matched to a gene. The germline gives CDR1 SGHAT, CDR2 FQNNGV. The CDR3 is 17 residues long.

This clonotype turned up a few times. J is TRBJ2-1 and V is TRBV9; D is possibly TRBD1 or TRBD2 (5 bases each). Germline loops: CDR1 SGDLS, CDR2 YYNGEE. The CDR3 totals 13 residues. The germline V and J ends were trimmed by 3 bases and 10 bases, with 14 bases remaining between them. CDR3 loop: CASSAWGSSEQFF. CDR3 nucleotide sequence: TGTGCCAGCAGCGCGTGGGGGAGCAGCGAGCAGTTCTTC.

This chain joins TRBV7-2 and TRBJ2-3; D gene ambiguous. From germline, CDR1 is SGHTA and CDR2 FQGNSA. CDR3 length: 16 residues. The ends were cut back, 6 bases at V and 0 bases at J, with 16 bases in the middle. As DNA, the CDR3 is TGTGCCAGCAGTCTGTCGCAGGATACTAGCACAGATACGCAGTATTTT. As protein: CASSLSQDTSTDTQYF.

This clonotype was counted between two and nine times. The J gene is TRBJ1-2, the V gene TRBV25-1; possibly TRBD1 for D (5 bases). This CDR3 is built from 14 residues. Trimming removed 1 base at V and 4 bases at J, with 10 bases between. Germline V gene data show CDR1 as MGHDK and CDR2 as SYGVNS. The chain's CDR3 is CASSEFRAGYGYTF. The CDR3 DNA reads as TGTGCCAGCAGTGAATTCAGGGCAGGCTATGGCTACACCTTC.

The chain uses TRBV14 and TRBJ2-7, with D hard to call. CDR1 and CDR2 from the germline V gene are SGHDN and FVKESK. Trimming removed 1 base from V and 2 bases from J, with 9 bases in between. This CDR3 comprises 14 residues. Written as DNA, the CDR3 is TGTGCCAGCAGCCAAGGTGTGGATACCTACGAGCAGTACTTC. Its protein product is CASSQGVDTYEQYF. The full variable domain, completed using reference TRBV14 and TRBJ2-7, is EAGVTQFPSHSVIEKGQTVTLRCDPISGHDNLYWYRRVMGKEIKFLLHFVKESKQDESGMPNNRFLAERTGGTYSTLKVQPAELEDSGVYFCASSQGVDTYEQYFGPGTRLTVT.

The V call is TRBV7-6, the J call TRBJ1-1; the D gene is possibly TRBD1 (6 bases). V was pared by 3 bases and J by 8 bases, with 19 bases between. CDR1 and CDR2 from the germline V gene are SGHVS and FNYEAQ. The CDR3 length is 15 residues. CDR3 sequence reads: CASSFTQGGGAEAFF. Here the CDR3 DNA reads TGTGCCAGCAGCTTCACACAGGGTGGAGGTGCGGAAGCTTTCTTT.

V usage is TRBV15 and J usage is TRBJ2-5, with D possibly being TRBD2 (6 bases). The germline V and J ends were trimmed by 0 bases and 11 bases, with 16 bases remaining between them. Germline values: CDR1 LNHNV, CDR2 YYDKDF (reference sequence). CDR3 length equals 14 residues. The CDR3, as DNA: TGTGCCACCAGCAGAGATTGGGCGTCGGGGGAGCAGTACTTC. Its protein is CATSRDWASGEQYF.

This chain connects TRBV20-1 to TRBJ2-4, with 8 bases identical to TRBD2. Germline CDR1 is DFQATT and CDR2 is SNEGSKA (reference sequence). The V segment lost 2 bases and the J segment 13 bases; nucleotides outside the gene matches: 13. The CDR3 extends over 14 amino acids. Here the CDR3 reads CSARREAGVEEQYF. CDR3 DNA: TGCAGTGCTAGAAGGGAAGCGGGAGTGGAGGAGCAGTACTTC.

CDR3 coding DNA: TGTGCCAGCAAAGGGGGAGCAGCGGATACGCAGTATTTT. It codes for CASKGGAADTQYF. The chain employs TRBV5-5 and TRBJ2-3, with D possibly being TRBD1 (6 bases). Germline lookup yields CDR1 SGHKS and CDR2 YYEKEE (reference sequence). V was clipped by 6 bases and J by 6 bases, with 14 bases between them. CDR3 length: 13 amino acids.

V is TRBV7-9 and J is TRBJ2-7; 13 bases agree with TRBD2. The CDR3 contains 16 residues. CDR1 is SEHNR, CDR2 FQNEAQ, per germline (reference sequence). J gave up 2 bases and V 8 bases, and 9 bases lay outside the gene matches. The CDR3 nucleotides are TGTGCCAGCGCGAGACTAGCGGGAGGCAGTACCTACGAGCAGTACTTC. It yields the protein CASARLAGGSTYEQYF.

This chain uses TRBV6-5 with TRBJ1-4; the D is unclear. The V end was cut by 2 bases, the J end by 11 bases, with 12 bases between. CDR1 is MNHEY, CDR2 SVGAGI, per germline. The CDR3 contains 13 residues. CDR3 in DNA: TGTGCCAGCAGTTACAACCCTAATTCGAAACTGTTTTTT. Its protein is CASSYNPNSKLFF.

This clonotype showed up just a few times. This chain connects TRBV29-1 to TRBJ2-5; D possibly corresponds to TRBD2 (6 bases). Looked up from germline, CDR1 is SQVTM and CDR2 is ANQGSEA. The CDR3 extends over 14 amino acids. Trimming removed 6 bases from V and 5 bases from J, with 19 bases in between. The CDR3 nucleotides are TGCAGCGTCCGCCGGGACTTGGGGTGGGAGACCCAGTACTTC. Residues: CSVRRDLGWETQYF.

This chain's CDR3 is CASSPIPGQGATDQETQYF. The CDR3, as DNA: TGTGCCAGCAGCCCGATACCGGGACAGGGGGCGACGGACCAAGAGACCCAGTACTTC. The V and J genes are TRBV7-8 and TRBJ2-5; 12 nucleotides align to TRBD1. The CDR3 runs 19 residues. With V trimmed by 5 bases and J by 0 bases, 13 bases remained unmatched. Germline V CDR1 and CDR2: SGHVS, FQNEAQ.

This clonotype appeared once. The chain has TRBV20-1 and TRBJ2-4; 11 bases are shared with TRBD2. CDR3 length: 15 amino acids. CDR1 is DFQATT and CDR2 is SNEGSKA in the germline V gene (reference sequence). V was clipped by 6 bases and J by 1 base; unmatched bases: 5. The CDR3 here is CSASTSGSAKNIQYF. CDR3 coding DNA: TGCAGTGCGTCTACTAGCGGGAGTGCCAAAAACATTCAGTACTTC.

This clonotype was found a few times. J is TRBJ2-3 and V is TRBV9, with 12 positions matching TRBD2. CDR3 length: 16 amino acids. Germline V CDR1 and CDR2: SGDLS, YYNGEE. Trimming at V came to 4 bases and at J to 5 bases, leaving 8 bases not matched to a gene. CDR3 nucleotide sequence: TGTGCCAGCAGCCCCTGGACTAGCGGGACGGGAGATACGCAGTATTTT. This encodes CASSPWTSGTGDTQYF.

The rearrangement joins TRBV27 to TRBJ1-5, with unresolved D. This CDR3 contains 15 residues. The V end lost 5 bases, the J end lost 0 bases, and 11 bases lay between the germline ends. Germline V gene data show CDR1 as MNHEY and CDR2 as SMNVEV (reference sequence). The DNA of the CDR3 is TGTGCCAGCAGTCTGAACCGCAATAGCAATCAGCCCCAGCATTTT. It codes for CASSLNRNSNQPQHF.

This clonotype appeared a single time. The J gene is TRBJ1-2, the V gene TRBV30; D perhaps matches TRBD1 (5 bases). Germline V lookup: CDR1 GTSNPN, CDR2 SVGIG (reference sequence). The CDR3 spans 13 residues. Trimming stripped 3 bases from V and 2 bases from J, with 10 bases between. CDR3 sequence reads: CAWRTGPNYGYTF. CDR3 DNA: TGTGCCTGGAGAACGGGACCGAACTATGGCTACACCTTC.

For this clonotype: One end of the junction does not line up with germline, which may come from a read error. This sequence joins TRBV6-1 and TRBJ2-1; TRBD2 agrees at 9 bases. Per germline, CDR1 MNHNS and CDR2 SASEGT. The CDR3 is made up of 22 amino acids. The CDR3 sequence is CANSEVFGSLAGLQGGRNEQFF. CDR3 bases: TGTGCCAACAGTGAAGTCTTTGGTTCGCTAGCGGGACTTCAGGGGGGACGGAATGAGCAGTTCTTC.

This chain uses TRBV4-3 with TRBJ2-6, with D possibly TRBD2 on 5 matching bases. Germline CDR1 reads LGHNA; CDR2 reads YSLEER. This CDR3 is built from 17 residues. The ends were cut back, 0 bases at V and 2 bases at J, with 11 bases in the middle. Written as DNA, the CDR3 is TGCGCCAGCAGCCAAGATTGGGAGTCCCCTGGGGCCAACGTCCTGACTTTC. Residues: CASSQDWESPGANVLTF.

In this sample, this clonotype turned up a few times. The V gene is TRBV7-2, the J gene TRBJ2-5; the D gene is possibly TRBD2 (6 bases). Near its end, the DNA agrees better with TRBJ2-7, so the J call may be wrong. This CDR3 has 13 amino acids. CDR1 and CDR2 (germline): SGHTA, FQGNSA. CDR3 sequence reads: CASSTRRGAEQYF. CDR3 nucleotides: TGTGCCAGCAGCACACGGAGGGGCGCCGAGCAGTACTTC.